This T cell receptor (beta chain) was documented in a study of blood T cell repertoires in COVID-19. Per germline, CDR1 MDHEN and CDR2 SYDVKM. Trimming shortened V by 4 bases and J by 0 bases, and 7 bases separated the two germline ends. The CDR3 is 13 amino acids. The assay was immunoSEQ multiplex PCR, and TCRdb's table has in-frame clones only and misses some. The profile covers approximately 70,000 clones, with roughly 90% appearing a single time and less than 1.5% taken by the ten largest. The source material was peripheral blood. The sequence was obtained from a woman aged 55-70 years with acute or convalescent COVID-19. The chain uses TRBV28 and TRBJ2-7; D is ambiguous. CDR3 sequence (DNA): TGTGCCAGCAGTTCTCCCGGCTCCTACGAGCAGTACGTC. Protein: CASSSPGSYEQYV.